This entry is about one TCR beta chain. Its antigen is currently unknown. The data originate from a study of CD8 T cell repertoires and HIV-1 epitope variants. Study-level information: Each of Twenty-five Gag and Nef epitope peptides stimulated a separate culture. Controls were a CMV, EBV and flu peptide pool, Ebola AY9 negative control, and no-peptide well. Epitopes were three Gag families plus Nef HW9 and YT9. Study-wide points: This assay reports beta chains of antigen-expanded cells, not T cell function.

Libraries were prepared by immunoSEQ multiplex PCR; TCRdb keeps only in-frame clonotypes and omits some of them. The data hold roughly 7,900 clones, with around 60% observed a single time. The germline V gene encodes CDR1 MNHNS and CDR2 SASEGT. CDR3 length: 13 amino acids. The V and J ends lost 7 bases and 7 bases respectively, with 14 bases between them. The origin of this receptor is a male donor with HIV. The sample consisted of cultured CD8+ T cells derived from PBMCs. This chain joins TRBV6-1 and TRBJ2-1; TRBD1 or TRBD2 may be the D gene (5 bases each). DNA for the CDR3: TGTGCCAGCATTCGAAGGGGCGGGAATGAGCAGTTCTTC. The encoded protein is CASIRRGGNEQFF.